The entry that follows covers one TCR beta chain sequence. Antigen specificity is unknown. Libraries were prepared by immunoSEQ multiplex PCR; TCRdb keeps only in-frame clonotypes and omits some of them. The table lists approximately 44,000 clones, over 55% of them singletons. The CDR3 spans 13 residues. Germline CDR1 reads SEHNR; CDR2 reads FQNEAQ (reference sequence). V lost 1 base and J 4 bases, leaving 7 bases between the germline ends. The record originates from a study of PD-1 blockade in classical Hodgkin lymphoma. Study-wide results and caveats: Diminished baseline TCR diversity has been reported in newly diagnosed patients relative to healthy donors. Significantly greater TCR diversity emerged by C4D1 in CD4+ cells but not CD8+ cells.

Brentuximab vedotin exposure varied among the patients, all of whom had relapsed after autologous stem cell transplantation. The receptor's source is a human donor with classical Hodgkin lymphoma. Sequencing was performed on peripheral blood mononuclear cells (PBMCs), taken at baseline. The J gene is TRBJ1-2, the V gene TRBV7-9; D call uncertain. CDR3 sequence: CASSLGQIYGYTF. The CDR3 coding sequence is TGTGCCAGCAGCTTAGGGCAGATCTATGGCTACACCTTC.